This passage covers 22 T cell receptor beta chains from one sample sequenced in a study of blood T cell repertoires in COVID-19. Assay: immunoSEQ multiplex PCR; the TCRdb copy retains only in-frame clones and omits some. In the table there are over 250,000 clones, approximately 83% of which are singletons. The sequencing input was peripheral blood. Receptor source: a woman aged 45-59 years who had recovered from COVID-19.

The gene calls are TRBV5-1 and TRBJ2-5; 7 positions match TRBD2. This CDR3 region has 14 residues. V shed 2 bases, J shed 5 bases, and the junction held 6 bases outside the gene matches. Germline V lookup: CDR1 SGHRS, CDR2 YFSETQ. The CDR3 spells CASSFSFGGETQYF. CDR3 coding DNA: TGCGCCAGCAGCTTTAGCTTCGGGGGGGAGACCCAGTACTTC. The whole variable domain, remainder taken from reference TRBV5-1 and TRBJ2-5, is KAGVTQTPRYLIKTRGQQVTLSCSPISGHRSVSWYQQTPGQGLQFLFEYFSETQRNKGNFPGRFSGRQFSNSRSEMNVSTLELGDSALYLCASSFSFGGETQYFGPGTRLLVL.

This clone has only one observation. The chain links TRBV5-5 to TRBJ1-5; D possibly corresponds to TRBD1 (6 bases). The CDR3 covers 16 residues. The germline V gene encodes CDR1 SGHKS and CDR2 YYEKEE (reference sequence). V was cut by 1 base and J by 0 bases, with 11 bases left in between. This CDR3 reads CASSLTGIYSNQPQHF. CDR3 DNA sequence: TGTGCCAGCAGCTTGACAGGGATCTATAGCAATCAGCCCCAGCATTTT. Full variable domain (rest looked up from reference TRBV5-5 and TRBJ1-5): DAGVTQSPTHLIKTRGQQVTLRCSPISGHKSVSWYQQVLGQGPQFIFQYYEKEERGRGNFPDRFSARQFPNYSSELNVNALLLGDSALYLCASSLTGIYSNQPQHFGDGTRLSIL.

CDR3 DNA: TGTGCCAGCAGCTTCGTTGAAGCTTTCTTT. Amino acid sequence: CASSFVEAFF. The chain couples TRBV7-2 to TRBJ1-1; D not resolved. Per germline, CDR1 SGHTA and CDR2 FQGNSA. Trimming stripped 3 bases from V and 7 bases from J, with 3 bases between. The CDR3 length is 10 residues.

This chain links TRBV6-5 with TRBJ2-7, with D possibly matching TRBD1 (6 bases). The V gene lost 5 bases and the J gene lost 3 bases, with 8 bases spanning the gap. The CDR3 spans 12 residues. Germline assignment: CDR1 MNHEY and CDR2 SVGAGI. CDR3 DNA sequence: TGTGCCAGCAGTACAGGGAGCTACGAGCAGTACTTC. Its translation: CASSTGSYEQYF.

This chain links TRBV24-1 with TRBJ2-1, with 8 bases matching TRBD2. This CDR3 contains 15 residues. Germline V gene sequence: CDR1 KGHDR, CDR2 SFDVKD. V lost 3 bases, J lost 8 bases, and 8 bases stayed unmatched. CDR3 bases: TGTGCCACCAGTGATCCTGGACTAGCTCTCCATGAGCAGTTCTTC. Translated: CATSDPGLALHEQFF.

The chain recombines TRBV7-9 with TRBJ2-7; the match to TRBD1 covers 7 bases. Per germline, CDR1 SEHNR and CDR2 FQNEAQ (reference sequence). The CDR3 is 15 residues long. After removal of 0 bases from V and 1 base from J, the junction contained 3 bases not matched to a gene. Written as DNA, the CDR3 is TGTGCCAGCAGCTTAGCGGGCAGGGGGTCCTACGAGCAGTACTTC. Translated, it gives CASSLAGRGSYEQYF.

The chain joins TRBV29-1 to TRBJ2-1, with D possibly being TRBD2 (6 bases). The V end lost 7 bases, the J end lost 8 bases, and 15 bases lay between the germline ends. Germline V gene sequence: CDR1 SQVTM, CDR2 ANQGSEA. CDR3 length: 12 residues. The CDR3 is CSAEGWGDEQFF. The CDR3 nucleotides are TGCAGCGCGGAAGGGTGGGGGGATGAGCAGTTCTTC.

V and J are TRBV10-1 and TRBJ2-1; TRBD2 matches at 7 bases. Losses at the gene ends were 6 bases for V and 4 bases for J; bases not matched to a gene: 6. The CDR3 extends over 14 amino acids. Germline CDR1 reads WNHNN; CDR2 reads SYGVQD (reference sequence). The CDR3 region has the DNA TGCGCCAGCAGGATACCTAGCGGTTACAATGAGCAGTTCTTC. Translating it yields CASRIPSGYNEQFF.

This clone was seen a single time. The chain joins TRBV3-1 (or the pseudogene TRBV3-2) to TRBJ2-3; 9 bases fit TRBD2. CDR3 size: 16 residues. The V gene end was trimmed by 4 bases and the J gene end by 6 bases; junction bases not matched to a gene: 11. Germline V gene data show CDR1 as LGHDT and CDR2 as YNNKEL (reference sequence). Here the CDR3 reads CASSPPGSGRYDTQYF. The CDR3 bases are TGTGCCAGCAGCCCCCCGGGTAGCGGGAGATATGATACGCAGTATTTT.

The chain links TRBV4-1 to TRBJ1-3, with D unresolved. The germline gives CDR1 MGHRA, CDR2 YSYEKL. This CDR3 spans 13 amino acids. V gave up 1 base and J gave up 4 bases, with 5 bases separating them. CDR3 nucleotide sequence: TGCGCCAGCAGCCAAGTCGAGGGAAACACCATATATTTT. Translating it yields CASSQVEGNTIYF.

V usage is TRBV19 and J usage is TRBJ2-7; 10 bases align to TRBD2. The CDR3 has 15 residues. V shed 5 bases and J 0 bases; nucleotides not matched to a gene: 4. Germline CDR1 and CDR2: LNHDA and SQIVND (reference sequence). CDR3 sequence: CASSQLAGPSYEQYF. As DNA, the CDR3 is TGTGCCAGTAGTCAACTAGCGGGGCCCTCCTACGAGCAGTACTTC.

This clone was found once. The CDR3 reads CASSLGISGGLTDTQYF. CDR3 sequence (DNA): TGCGCCAGCAGCTTGGGGATTAGCGGGGGACTAACAGATACGCAGTATTTT. The chain carries TRBV5-1 and TRBJ2-3; TRBD2 aligns across 9 bases. The trim removed 0 bases at V and 3 bases at J, leaving 8 bases unmatched. The CDR3 runs to 17 residues. CDR1 is SGHRS and CDR2 is YFSETQ in the germline V gene.

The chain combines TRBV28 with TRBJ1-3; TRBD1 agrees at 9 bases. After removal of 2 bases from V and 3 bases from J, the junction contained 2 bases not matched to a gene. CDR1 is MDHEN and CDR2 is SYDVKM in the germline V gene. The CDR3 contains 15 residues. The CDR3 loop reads CASSLTGGFGNTIYF. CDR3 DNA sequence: TGTGCCAGCAGTTTAACAGGGGGCTTTGGAAACACCATATATTTT.

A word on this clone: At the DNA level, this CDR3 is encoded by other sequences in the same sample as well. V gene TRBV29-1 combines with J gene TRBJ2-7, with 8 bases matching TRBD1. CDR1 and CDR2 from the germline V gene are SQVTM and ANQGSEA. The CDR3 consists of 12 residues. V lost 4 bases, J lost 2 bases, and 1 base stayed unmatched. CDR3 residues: CSVGTGTYEQYF. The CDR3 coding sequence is TGCAGCGTTGGGACAGGGACCTACGAGCAGTACTTC.

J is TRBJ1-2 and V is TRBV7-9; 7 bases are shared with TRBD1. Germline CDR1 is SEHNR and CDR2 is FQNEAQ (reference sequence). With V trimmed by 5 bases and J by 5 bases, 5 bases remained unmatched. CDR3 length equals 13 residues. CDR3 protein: CASSPTGNYGYTF. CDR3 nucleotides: TGTGCCAGCAGCCCGACAGGGAATTATGGCTACACCTTC.

The CDR3, as DNA: TGCGCCAGCAGCCGTGAGGGGGTAGTCTACGAGCAGTACTTC. It codes for CASSREGVVYEQYF. This sequence joins TRBV5-1 and TRBJ2-7; a weak D match, TRBD1 (6 bases). Germline V gives CDR1 SGHRS, CDR2 YFSETQ. Between the trimmed V and J ends, which lost 4 bases and 3 bases, there was a span of 14 bases. This CDR3 spans 14 amino acids.

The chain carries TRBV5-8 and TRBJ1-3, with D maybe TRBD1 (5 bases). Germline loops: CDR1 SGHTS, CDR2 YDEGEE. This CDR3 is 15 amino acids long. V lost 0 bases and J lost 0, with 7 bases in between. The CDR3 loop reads CASSLDRSSGNTIYF. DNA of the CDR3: TGTGCCAGCAGCTTGGACAGGAGCTCTGGAAACACCATATATTTT. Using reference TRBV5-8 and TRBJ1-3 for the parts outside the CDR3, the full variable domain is EAGVTQSPTHLIKTRGQQATLRCSPISGHTSVYWYQQALGLGLQFLLWYDEGEERNRGNFPPRFSGRQFPNYSSELNVNALELEDSALYLCASSLDRSSGNTIYFGEGSWLTVV.

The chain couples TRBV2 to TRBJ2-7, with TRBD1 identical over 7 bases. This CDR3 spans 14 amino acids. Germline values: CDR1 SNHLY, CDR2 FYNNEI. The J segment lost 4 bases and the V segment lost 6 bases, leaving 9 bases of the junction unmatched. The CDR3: CASREQGPDYEQYF. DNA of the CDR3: TGTGCCAGCAGAGAACAGGGGCCAGATTACGAGCAGTACTTC.

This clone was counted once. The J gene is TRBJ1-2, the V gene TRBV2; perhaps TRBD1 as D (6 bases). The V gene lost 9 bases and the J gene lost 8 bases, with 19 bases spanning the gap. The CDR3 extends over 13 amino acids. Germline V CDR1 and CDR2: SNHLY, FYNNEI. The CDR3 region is CASVGTPNAGYTF. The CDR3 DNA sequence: TGTGCCAGTGTGGGGACACCCAATGCGGGCTACACCTTC.

The CDR3 sequence is CASSYSSYGYTF. The CDR3 DNA sequence: TGTGCCAGCAGTTACTCCTCCTATGGCTACACCTTC. This rearrangement joins TRBV6-5 to TRBJ1-2; D is unresolved. The germline V gene encodes CDR1 MNHEY and CDR2 SVGAGI. V dropped 0 bases and J dropped 4 bases, with 3 bases sitting between them. The length of the CDR3 is 12 residues.

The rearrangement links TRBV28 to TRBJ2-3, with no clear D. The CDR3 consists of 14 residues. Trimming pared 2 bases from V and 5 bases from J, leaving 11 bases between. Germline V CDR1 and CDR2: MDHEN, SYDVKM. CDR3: CASSLVLRGDTQYF. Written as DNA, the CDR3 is TGTGCCAGCAGTTTAGTCCTCCGCGGAGATACGCAGTATTTT. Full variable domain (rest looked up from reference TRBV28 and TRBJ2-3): DVKVTQSSRYLVKRTGEKVFLECVQDMDHENMFWYRQDPGLGLRLIYFSYDVKMKEKGDIPEGYSVSREKKERFSLILESASTNQTSMYLCASSLVLRGDTQYFGPGTRLTVL.

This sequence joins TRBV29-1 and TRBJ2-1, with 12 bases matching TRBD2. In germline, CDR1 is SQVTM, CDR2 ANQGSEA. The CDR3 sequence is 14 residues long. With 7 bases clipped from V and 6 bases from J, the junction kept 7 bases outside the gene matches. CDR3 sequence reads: CSAAGLAGTNEQFF. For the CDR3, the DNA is TGCAGCGCCGCCGGACTAGCGGGAACCAATGAGCAGTTCTTC.